This T cell receptor (beta chain) was identified in a study of blood T cell repertoires in COVID-19. For the study at large: The United States, Italy and Spain provided the acute and convalescent COVID-19 samples.

Original analysis: Amplified reference gene primers provided the basis for estimating nucleated cell counts. The data were produced by immunoSEQ multiplex PCR, yet TCRdb's version contains in-frame clones alone and is incomplete. V and J calls and clone size are as listed in that table; D and trimming were resolved from the DNA. Found here are roughly 260,000 clones, about four fifths of them singletons; the top ten hold roughly 3%. CDR3 length: 13 amino acids. Germline V gives CDR1 MNHEY, CDR2 SMNVEV (reference sequence). Trimming removed 3 bases at V and 3 bases at J, with 9 bases between. The chain has TRBV27 and TRBJ2-7; D possibly corresponds to TRBD2 (6 bases). This receptor was identified in a woman under 30 with acute or convalescent COVID-19. Sequenced material: peripheral blood. This CDR3 reads CASSLGGIYEQYF. The CDR3 nucleotides read TGTGCCAGCAGTTTGGGAGGAATCTACGAGCAGTACTTC.